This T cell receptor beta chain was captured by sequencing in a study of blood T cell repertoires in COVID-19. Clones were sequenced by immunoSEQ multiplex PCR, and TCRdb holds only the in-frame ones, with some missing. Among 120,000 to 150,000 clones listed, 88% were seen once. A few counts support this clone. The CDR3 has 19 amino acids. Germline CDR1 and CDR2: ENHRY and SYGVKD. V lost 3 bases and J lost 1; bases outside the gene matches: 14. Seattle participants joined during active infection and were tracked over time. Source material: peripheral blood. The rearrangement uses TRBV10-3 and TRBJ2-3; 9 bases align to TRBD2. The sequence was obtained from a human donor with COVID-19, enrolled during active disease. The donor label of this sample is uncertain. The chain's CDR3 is CAISEMDVRAGGGTDTQYF. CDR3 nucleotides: TGTGCCATCAGTGAAATGGACGTGAGAGCGGGAGGTGGCACAGATACGCAGTATTTT.